Sequencing of this TCR beta chain was carried out in a study of blood T cell repertoires in COVID-19. About the research overall: Sites across the United States, Italy and Spain contributed samples from acute and convalescent COVID-19. PBMCs, B-cell-depleted T cells, or T cells were the source of the cDNA or gDNA that made up the material.

The V end lost 4 bases, the J end lost 3 bases, and 16 bases lay between the germline ends. CDR1 is SGHNT, CDR2 YYREEE, per germline (reference sequence). The CDR3 contains 15 residues. The count of this clone is one. In the study's own analysis: Amplification of reference gene primers was used by the study to estimate nucleated cell counts. The protocol was immunoSEQ multiplex PCR, while the TCRdb copy is restricted to in-frame clones and leaves out a portion. V, J and clone size derive from that table, while D and trimming were established from the DNA sequence. This table holds 30,000 to 45,000 clones, roughly 90% found once.

The material sequenced was peripheral blood. The clonotype was recovered from a man between 65 and 85 years old with acute or convalescent COVID-19. The chain carries TRBV5-4 and TRBJ1-1; D unresolved. The chain's CDR3 is CASSPEAVVDTEAFF. CDR3 DNA sequence: TGTGCCAGCAGCCCCGAGGCGGTGGTCGACACTGAAGCTTTCTTT.